This paragraph covers one TCR beta chain sequence. This record comes from a study of blood T cell repertoires in COVID-19. Overall study context: The United States, Italy and Spain supplied acute and convalescent COVID-19 samples. From T cells, B-cell-depleted T cells, or PBMCs came the material, which was cDNA or gDNA.

Per the original data handling: Estimation of nucleated cell counts relied on the amplification of reference gene primers. The repertoire was sequenced with immunoSEQ multiplex PCR; TCRdb's copy has only in-frame clones and lacks some. V and J calls plus clone size are reproduced from that table; the DNA served to infer D and trimming. The table shows around 160,000 clones, with just over 90% occurring only once. From germline, CDR1 is SGHRS and CDR2 YFSETQ. V dropped 5 bases and J dropped 0; count of bases not matched to a gene: 15. CDR3 size: 20 residues. The sequencing input was peripheral blood. The chain joins TRBV5-1 to TRBJ2-2; 11 positions agree with TRBD2. This TCR came from a young man with acute or convalescent COVID-19. CDR3 sequence: CASSGQTSGTFLANTGELFF. The CDR3 DNA reads as TGCGCCAGCAGTGGGCAGACTAGCGGGACGTTCCTCGCGAACACCGGGGAGCTGTTTTTT.